Below, one TCR beta chain is given with its context. This clonotype was counted only a few times. Its antigen is unknown. No qualities accompany the bases; no much larger clone lies one base away. The source of the sample is a study of blood T cells in healthy people across ages (dated by TCRdb to 2015 to 2017). Context from the whole study: In model experiments, template switching captured about one uniquely barcoded TCR beta cDNA molecule for every two T cells. For two donors (one aged 18 to 30 and one aged 80 or older), the study analyzed two additional independent replicas of 1 million unique cDNA reads from the same blood draw. Using deep sequencing normalized with unique cDNA molecular identifiers, the study measured how TCR beta repertoire diversity changes with age. Four age groups were formed from the donors: young (average approximately 16 years), middle-aged (approximately 42), aged (under 70) and long-lived (less than 85). To avoid experimental bias, donors of different ages were distributed randomly across sequencing lanes.

The donors were roughly 39 Caucasian individuals from Russia, aged roughly 6 to 100 years, who were systemically healthy. Each donor gave approximately 9.3 milliliters of peripheral blood, collected into EDTA-treated Vacutainer tubes. Ficoll-Paque density-gradient centrifugation was used to isolate PBMCs, with at least 6 million obtained per sample. Trizol reagent was used to extract total RNA from PBMCs, with at least 6 micrograms per sample. The percentages of naive CD45RAhigh/CD27high T cells were determined by flow cytometry on a PBMC aliquot from every donor. Library creation used 5' RACE. Sequencing was carried out with an Illumina HiSeq 2500. The second PCR ran for about 7 to 11 cycles and used a J-beta primer mix along with a sample-barcoded 5' primer. Each TCR beta cDNA molecule received a unique molecular identifier from a template-switch 5' adaptor carrying 12 random nucleotides. Each sample yielded at least 2.5 million CDR3-containing paired-end reads. First-strand cDNA was synthesized from all RNA with the Mint cDNA synthesis kit, primed by a TRBC-specific oligonucleotide. Following uracil-DNA glycosylase treatment, all cDNA underwent a first 18-cycle PCR with the universal primers M1SS and BC2_uni_R. The original methods were these. Normalization of each sample was performed by random selection of 1 million high-quality reads, each carrying a distinct molecular identifier. Reads sharing molecular identifiers were discarded rather than binned into consensus sequences. MiTCR, set to a Q25 quality threshold and the strictest error-elimination algorithm, was used for CDR3 identification, clonotype clustering and error correction. Lower-bound total TCR beta diversity was estimated with a nonparametric unseen species model using Euler transformation. The public reads were reprocessed in TCRdb via fastp at Q25 and MiXCR, keeping in-frame beta chains. Merged by CDR3 protein, the rows form single entries marked with the most common genes and DNA. TCRdb assigned the V and J calls; the authors' analysis was not used. The sample table records over 1.5 million distinct CDR3 sequences; roughly 52% of these occur just once. The ten largest clones take up over 2% of the sample.

Between the V and J ends, shortened by 8 bases and 0 bases respectively, the junction contains 14 bases. Reading the germline V gene gives CDR1 SNHLY and CDR2 FYNNEI. The CDR3, cysteine through phenylalanine, is 16 amino acids long. Only the CDR3 DNA stays, 48 bases, in frame from base 1. Broad study findings and their caveats: Conclusive comparison of naive and antigen-experienced compartments was prevented by the profiling of bulk unsorted PBMCs. Compared with the aged group, the long-lived group had more naive CD4+ T cells, fewer expanded clones and increased TCR diversity, suggesting age selection. Observed TCR beta diversity per million T cells fell roughly linearly with age, and a significant reduction was already apparent by age around 40. The CMV infection status of donors was not known, potentially confounding age-related changes in expanded clonotypes. Estimates of total diversity based on one million sequenced T cells were regarded as lower bounds and as underestimates. A strong correlation was found between observed TCR beta diversity and the percentage of naive T cells measured by flow cytometry.

The receptor was isolated from a woman aged 40 to 49 in good health. The sequenced sample was blood. This chain joins TRBV2 to TRBJ2-6; too little of a D gene remains to name it. Read as DNA, the sequence is TGTGCCAGCCTAACCCGGACGCGCTCTGGGGCCAACGTCCTGACTTTC. This codes for CASLTRTRSGANVLTF. The variable domain in full, with residues beyond the CDR3 obtained from the reference TRBV2 and TRBJ2-6 genes, is EPEVTQTPSHQVTQMGQEVILRCVPISNHLYFYWYRQILGQKVEFLVSFYNNEISEKSEIFDDQFSVERPDGSNFTLKIRSTKLEDSAMYFCASLTRTRSGANVLTFGAGSRLTVL.